This T cell receptor (beta chain) was recorded in a study of identical twins. General study points: Compared with unrelated sharing, twin-shared out-of-frame alpha sequences had more low-probability sequences.

The trim removed 2 bases at V and 9 bases at J, leaving 7 bases unmatched. The CDR3 spans 14 residues. This clonotype was detected a few times. Its specificity is not known. TCRdb re-called the 5' RACE reads through MiXCR, storing one row per CDR3 protein. The profile shows 450,000 or so distinct CDR3 sequences, roughly a quarter of them singletons. The sample was also reused in another study, on T cells expressing NK-cell markers. That work states: HCMV seropositivity characterized most of the eight sequenced donors, and seronegativity one. Only alpha-beta TCR T cells were sorted in several experiments, using an anti-gamma-delta TCR antibody.

This chain joins TRBV12-3 or TRBV12-4 and TRBJ2-1; 7 bases are a match to TRBD2. The sequencing input was CD4+ T cells sorted from blood. The source of this sequence is a woman younger than 30 in good health. CDR3 protein: CASSLRLADREQFF. In DNA form, the CDR3 reads TGTGCCAGCAGTTTAAGGCTAGCGGATCGTGAGCAGTTCTTC.